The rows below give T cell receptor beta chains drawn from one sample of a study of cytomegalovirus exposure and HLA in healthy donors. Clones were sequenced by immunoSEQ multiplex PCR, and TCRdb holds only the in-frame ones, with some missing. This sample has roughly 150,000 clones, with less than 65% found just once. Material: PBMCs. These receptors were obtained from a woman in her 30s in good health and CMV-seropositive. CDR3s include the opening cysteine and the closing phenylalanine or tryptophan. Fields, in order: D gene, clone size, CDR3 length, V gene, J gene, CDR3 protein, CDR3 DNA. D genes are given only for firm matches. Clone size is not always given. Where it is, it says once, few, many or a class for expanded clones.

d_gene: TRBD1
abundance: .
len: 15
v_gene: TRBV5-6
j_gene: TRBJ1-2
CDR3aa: CASSSLQGGDYGYTF
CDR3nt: TGTGCCAGCAGCTCCCTACAGGGGGGCGACTATGGCTACACCTTC

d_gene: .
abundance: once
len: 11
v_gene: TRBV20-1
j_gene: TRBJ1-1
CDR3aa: CSARESREAFF
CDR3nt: TGCAGTGCTAGAGAGTCACGGGAAGCTTTCTTT

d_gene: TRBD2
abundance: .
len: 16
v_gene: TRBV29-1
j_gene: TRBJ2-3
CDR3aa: CSVAHRAGGSTDTQYF
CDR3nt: TGCAGCGTTGCCCACCGAGCGGGGGGTAGCACAGATACGCAGTATTTT

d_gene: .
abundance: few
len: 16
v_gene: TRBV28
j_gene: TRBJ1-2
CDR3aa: CASSYLTGERGYGYTF
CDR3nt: TGTGCCAGCAGTTACCTAACGGGGGAGAGGGGATATGGCTACACCTTC

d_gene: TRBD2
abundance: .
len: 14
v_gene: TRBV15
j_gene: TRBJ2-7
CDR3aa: CATSREREAYEQYF
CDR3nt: TGTGCCACCAGCAGGGAGCGGGAGGCGTACGAGCAGTACTTC

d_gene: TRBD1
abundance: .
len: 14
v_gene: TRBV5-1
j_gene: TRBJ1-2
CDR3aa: CASSLDRGSYGYTF
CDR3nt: TGCGCCAGCAGTTTAGACAGGGGGTCTTATGGCTACACCTTC

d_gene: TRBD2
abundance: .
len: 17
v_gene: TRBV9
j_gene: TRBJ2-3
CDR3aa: CASSVVPSGRAEDTQYF
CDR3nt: TGTGCCAGCAGCGTAGTCCCTAGCGGGAGGGCCGAAGATACGCAGTATTTT

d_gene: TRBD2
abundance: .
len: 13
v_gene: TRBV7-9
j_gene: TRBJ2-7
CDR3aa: CASSRSGLNEQCF
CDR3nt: TGTGCCAGCAGCCGTAGCGGGCTAAACGAGCAGTGCTTC

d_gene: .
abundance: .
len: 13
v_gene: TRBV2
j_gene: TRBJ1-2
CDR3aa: CARRLQGYYGYTF
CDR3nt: TGTGCCAGACGATTACAGGGCTACTATGGCTACACCTTC

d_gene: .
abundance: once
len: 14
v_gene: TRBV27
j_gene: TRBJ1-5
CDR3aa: CASKSLRDNQPQHF
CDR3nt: TGTGCCAGCAAGTCGCTCAGGGACAATCAGCCCCAGCATTTT

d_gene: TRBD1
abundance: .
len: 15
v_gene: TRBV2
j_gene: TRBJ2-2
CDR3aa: CASSVRDRITGELFF
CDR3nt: TGTGCCAGCAGCGTGCGGGACAGGATCACCGGGGAGCTGTTTTTT

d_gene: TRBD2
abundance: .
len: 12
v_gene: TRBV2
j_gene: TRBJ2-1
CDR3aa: CASNRGDYEQFF
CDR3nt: TGTGCCAGCAACCGGGGGGATTATGAGCAGTTCTTC

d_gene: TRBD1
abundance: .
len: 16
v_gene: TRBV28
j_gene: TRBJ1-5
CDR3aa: CASSFFYRTGYQPQHF
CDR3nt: TGTGCCAGCAGTTTCTTCTATCGGACAGGATATCAGCCCCAGCATTTT

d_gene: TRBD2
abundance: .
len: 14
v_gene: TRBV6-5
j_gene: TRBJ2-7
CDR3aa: CASKGGTSSYEQYF
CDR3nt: TGTGCCAGCAAGGGAGGGACGAGCTCCTACGAGCAGTACTTC

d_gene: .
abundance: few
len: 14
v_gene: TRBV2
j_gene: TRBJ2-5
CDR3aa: CASSELTTKETQYF
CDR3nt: TGTGCCAGCAGTGAACTGACTACCAAAGAGACCCAGTACTTC

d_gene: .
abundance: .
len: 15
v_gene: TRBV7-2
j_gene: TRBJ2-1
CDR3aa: CASSSSLSVYNEQFF
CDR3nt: TGTGCCAGCAGCTCCTCGCTTAGCGTCTACAATGAGCAGTTCTTC

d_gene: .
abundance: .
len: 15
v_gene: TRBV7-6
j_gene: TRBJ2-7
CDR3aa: CASSLVRNRVREQYF
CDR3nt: TGTGCCAGCAGCTTAGTTCGGAACCGGGTTCGGGAGCAGTACTTC

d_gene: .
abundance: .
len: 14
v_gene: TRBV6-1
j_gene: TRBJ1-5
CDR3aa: CASSADSPYQPQHF
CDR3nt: TGTGCCAGCAGTGCCGACAGCCCTTATCAGCCCCAGCATTTT

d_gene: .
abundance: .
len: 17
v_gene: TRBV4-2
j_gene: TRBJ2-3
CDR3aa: CASSQDVWSESTDTQYF
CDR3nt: TGTGCCAGCAGCCAAGATGTATGGAGCGAGAGCACAGATACGCAGTATTTT

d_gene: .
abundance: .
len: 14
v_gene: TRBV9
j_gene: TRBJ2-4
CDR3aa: CASSDPVGKNIQYF
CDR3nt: TGTGCCAGCAGCGACCCGGTCGGGAAAAACATTCAGTACTTC

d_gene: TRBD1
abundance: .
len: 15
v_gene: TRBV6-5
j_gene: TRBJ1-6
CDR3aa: CASSYSDRGESPLHF
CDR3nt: TGTGCCAGCAGTTACTCCGACAGGGGTGAGTCACCCCTCCACTTT

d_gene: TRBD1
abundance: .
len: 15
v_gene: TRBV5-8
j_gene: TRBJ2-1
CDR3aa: CASSLGQGHLNEQFF
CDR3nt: TGTGCCAGCAGCTTAGGACAGGGGCATCTCAATGAGCAGTTCTTC